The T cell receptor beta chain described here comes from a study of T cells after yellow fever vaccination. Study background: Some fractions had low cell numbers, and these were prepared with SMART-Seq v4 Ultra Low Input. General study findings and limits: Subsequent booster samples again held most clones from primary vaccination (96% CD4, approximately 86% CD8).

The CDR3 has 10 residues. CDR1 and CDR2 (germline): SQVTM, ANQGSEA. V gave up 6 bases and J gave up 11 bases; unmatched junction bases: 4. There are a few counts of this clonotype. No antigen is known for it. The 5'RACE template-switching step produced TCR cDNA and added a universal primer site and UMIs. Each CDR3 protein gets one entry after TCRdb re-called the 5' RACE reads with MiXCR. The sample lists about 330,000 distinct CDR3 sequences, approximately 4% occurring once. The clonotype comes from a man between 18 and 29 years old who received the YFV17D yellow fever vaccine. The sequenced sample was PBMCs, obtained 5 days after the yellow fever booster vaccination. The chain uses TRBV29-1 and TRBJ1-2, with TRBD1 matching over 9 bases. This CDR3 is CSVDGQGYTF. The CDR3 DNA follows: TGCAGCGTGGACGGACAGGGGTACACCTTC.